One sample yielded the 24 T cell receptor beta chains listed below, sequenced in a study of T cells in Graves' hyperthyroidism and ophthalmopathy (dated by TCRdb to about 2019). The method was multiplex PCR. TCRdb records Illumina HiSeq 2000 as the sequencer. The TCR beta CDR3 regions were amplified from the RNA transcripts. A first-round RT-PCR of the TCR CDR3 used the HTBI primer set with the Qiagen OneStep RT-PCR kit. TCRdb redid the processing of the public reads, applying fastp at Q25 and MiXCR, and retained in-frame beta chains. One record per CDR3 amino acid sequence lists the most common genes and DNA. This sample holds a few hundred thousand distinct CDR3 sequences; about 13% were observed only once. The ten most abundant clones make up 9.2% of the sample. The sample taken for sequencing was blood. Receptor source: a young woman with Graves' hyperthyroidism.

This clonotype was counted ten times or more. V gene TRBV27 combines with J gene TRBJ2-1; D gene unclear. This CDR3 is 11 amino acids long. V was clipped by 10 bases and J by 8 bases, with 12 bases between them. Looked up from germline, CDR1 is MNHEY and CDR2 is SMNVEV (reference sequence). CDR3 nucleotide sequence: TGTGCCATCGGCCTTACCCATGAGCAGTTCTTC. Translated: CAIGLTHEQFF.

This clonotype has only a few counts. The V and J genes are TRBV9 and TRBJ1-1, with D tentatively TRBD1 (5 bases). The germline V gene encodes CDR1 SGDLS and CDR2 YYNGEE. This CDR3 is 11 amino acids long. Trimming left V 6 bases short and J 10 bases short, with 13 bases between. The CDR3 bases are TGTGCCAGCAATGGGGGAGAAGGAGCTTTCTTT. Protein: CASNGGEGAFF.

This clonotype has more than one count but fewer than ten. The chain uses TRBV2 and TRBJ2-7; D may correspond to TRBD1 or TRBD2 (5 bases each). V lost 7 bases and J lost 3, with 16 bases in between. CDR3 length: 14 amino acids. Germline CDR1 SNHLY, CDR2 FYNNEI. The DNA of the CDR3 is TGTGCCAGCACCAAACTCATGGGGGACTACGAGCAGTACTTC. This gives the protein CASTKLMGDYEQYF.

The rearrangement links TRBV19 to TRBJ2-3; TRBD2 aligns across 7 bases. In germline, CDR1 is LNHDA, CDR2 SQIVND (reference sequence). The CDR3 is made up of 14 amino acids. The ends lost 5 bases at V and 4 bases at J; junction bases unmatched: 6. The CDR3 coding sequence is TGTGCCAGTAGTTTCGGACGGGGGGCAGATACGCAGTATTTT. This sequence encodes CASSFGRGADTQYF.

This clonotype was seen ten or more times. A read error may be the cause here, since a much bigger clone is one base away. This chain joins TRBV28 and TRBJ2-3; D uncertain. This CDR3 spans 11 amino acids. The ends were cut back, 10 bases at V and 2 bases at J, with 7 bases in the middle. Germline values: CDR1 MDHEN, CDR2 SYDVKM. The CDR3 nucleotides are TGTGCCAACCAGAACACAGATACGCAGTATTTT. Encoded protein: CANQNTDTQYF.

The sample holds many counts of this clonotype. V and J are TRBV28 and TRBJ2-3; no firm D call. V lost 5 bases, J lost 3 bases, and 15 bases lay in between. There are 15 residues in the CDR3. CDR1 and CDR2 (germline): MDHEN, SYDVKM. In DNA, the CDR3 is TGTGCCAGCAGTGACCCTAGTAGGTTGACAGATACGCAGTATTTT. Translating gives CASSDPSRLTDTQYF. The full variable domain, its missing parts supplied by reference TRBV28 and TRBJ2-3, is DVKVTQSSRYLVKRTGEKVFLECVQDMDHENMFWYRQDPGLGLRLIYFSYDVKMKEKGDIPEGYSVSREKKERFSLILESASTNQTSMYLCASSDPSRLTDTQYFGPGTRLTVL.

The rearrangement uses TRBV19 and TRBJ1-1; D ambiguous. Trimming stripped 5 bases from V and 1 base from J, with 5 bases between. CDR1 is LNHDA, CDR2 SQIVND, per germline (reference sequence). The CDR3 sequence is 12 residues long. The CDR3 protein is CASSERNTEAFF. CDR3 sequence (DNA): TGTGCCAGTAGTGAGAGGAACACTGAAGCTTTCTTT.

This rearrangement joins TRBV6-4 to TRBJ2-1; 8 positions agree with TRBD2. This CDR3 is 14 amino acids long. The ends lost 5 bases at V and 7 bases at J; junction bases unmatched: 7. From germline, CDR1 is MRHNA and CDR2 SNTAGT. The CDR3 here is CASSPSSGRNEQFF. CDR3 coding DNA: TGTGCCAGCAGTCCATCCAGCGGGAGAAATGAGCAGTTCTTC.

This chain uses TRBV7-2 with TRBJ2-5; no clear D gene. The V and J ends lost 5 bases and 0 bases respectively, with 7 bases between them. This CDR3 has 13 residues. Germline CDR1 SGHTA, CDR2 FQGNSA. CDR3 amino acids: CASSRSYQETQYF. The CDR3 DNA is TGTGCCAGCAGCCGTTCGTACCAAGAGACCCAGTACTTC.

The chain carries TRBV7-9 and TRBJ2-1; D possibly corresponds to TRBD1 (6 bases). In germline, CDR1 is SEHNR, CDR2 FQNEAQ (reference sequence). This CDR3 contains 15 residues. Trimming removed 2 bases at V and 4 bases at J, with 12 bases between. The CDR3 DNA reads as TGTGCCAGCAGCTTAAAGGGGGATCTTTACAATGAGCAGTTCTTC. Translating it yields CASSLKGDLYNEQFF.

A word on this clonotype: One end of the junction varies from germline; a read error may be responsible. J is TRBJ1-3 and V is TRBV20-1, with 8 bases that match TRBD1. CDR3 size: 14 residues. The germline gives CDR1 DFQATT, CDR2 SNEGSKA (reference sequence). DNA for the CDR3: TGCAGTGCCCTCGGACAGGGTCGGCGAAACACCATATGTTTT. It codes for CSALGQGRRNTICF.

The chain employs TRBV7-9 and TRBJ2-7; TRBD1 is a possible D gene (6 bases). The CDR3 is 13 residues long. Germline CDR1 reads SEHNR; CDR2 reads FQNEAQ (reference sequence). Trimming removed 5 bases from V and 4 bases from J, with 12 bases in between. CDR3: CASSVSQGYEQYF. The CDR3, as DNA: TGTGCCAGCAGCGTCTCACAGGGATACGAGCAGTACTTC.

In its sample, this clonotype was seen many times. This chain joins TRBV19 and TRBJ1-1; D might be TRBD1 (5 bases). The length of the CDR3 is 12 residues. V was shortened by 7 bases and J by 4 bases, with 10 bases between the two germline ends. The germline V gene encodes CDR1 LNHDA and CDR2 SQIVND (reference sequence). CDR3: CASMGTVTEAFF. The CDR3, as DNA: TGTGCCAGTATGGGGACGGTCACTGAAGCTTTCTTT.

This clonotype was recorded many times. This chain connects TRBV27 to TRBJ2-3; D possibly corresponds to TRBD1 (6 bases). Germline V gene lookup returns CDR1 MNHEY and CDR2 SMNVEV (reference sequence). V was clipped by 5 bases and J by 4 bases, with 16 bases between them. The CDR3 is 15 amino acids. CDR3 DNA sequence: TGTGCCAGCAGTCCCTCTCGGACAGCAGCAGATACGCAGTATTTT. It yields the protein CASSPSRTAADTQYF.

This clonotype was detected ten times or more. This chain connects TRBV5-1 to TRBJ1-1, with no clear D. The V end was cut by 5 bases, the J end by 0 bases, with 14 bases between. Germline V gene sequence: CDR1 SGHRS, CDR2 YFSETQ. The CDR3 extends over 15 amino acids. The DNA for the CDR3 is TGCGCCAGCAGGCCACGTGAGCATCTGAACACTGAAGCTTTCTTT. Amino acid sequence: CASRPREHLNTEAFF. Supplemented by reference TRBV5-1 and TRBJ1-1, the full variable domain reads KAGVTQTPRYLIKTRGQQVTLSCSPISGHRSVSWYQQTPGQGLQFLFEYFSETQRNKGNFPGRFSGRQFSNSRSEMNVSTLELGDSALYLCASRPREHLNTEAFFGQGTRLTVV.

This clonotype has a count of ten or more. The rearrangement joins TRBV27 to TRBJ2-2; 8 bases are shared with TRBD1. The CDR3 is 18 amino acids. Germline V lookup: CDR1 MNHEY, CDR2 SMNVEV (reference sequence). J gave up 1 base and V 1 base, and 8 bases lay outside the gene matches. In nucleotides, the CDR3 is TGTGCCAGCAGTTTATTTTATGTTGGGACAGGGAACACCGGGGAGCTGTTTTTT. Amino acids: CASSLFYVGTGNTGELFF.

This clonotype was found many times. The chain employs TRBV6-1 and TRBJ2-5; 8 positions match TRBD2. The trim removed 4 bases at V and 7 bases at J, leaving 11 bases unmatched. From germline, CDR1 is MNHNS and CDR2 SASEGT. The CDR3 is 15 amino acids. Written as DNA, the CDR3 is TGTGCCAGCAGTGGGGCGGGGGGCGAAGTTGGGACCCAGTACTTC. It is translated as CASSGAGGEVGTQYF.

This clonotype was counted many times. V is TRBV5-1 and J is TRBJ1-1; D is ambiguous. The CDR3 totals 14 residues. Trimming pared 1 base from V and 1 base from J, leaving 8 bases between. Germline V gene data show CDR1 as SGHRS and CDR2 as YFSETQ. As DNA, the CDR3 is TGCGCCAGCAGCTTGATAAGGACGAACACTGAAGCTTTCTTT. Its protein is CASSLIRTNTEAFF. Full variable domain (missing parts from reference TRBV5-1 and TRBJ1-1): KAGVTQTPRYLIKTRGQQVTLSCSPISGHRSVSWYQQTPGQGLQFLFEYFSETQRNKGNFPGRFSGRQFSNSRSEMNVSTLELGDSALYLCASSLIRTNTEAFFGQGTRLTVV.

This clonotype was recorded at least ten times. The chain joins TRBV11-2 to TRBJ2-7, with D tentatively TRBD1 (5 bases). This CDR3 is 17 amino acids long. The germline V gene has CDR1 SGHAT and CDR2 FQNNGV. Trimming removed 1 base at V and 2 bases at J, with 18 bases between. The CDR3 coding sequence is TGTGCCAGCAGCTTAGGCCCTGACAGCCTCGTCCCCTACGAGCAGTACTTC. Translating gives CASSLGPDSLVPYEQYF.

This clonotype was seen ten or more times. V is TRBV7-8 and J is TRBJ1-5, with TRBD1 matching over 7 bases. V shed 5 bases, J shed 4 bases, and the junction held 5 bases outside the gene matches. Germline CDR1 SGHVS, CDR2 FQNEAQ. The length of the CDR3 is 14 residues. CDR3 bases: TGTGCCAGCAGCCCTGGGACAGTAAATCAGCCCCAGCATTTT. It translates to CASSPGTVNQPQHF.

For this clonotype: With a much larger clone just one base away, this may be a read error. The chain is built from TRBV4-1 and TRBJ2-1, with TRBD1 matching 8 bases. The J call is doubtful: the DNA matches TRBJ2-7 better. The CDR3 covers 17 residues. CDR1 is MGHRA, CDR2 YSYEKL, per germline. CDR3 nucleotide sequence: TGCGCCAGCAGCCAACCGACAGGGGCTAGCAATTACAATGAGCAGTACTTC. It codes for CASSQPTGASNYNEQYF.

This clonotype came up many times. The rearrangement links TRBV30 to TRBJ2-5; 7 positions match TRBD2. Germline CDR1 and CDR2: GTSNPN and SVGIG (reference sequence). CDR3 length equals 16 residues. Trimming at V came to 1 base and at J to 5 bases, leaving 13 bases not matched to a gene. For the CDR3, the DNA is TGTGCCTGGAGTGGTTATACCGCGGGAGCCGGGGAGACCCAGTACTTC. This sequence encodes CAWSGYTAGAGETQYF.

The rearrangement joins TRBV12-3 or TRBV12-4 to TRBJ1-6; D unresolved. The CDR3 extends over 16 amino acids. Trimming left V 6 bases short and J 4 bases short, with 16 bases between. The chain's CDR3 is CASSPPGMAYNSPLHF. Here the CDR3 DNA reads TGTGCCAGCAGCCCGCCGGGGATGGCATATAATTCACCCCTCCACTTT.

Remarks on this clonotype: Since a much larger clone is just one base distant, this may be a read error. The CDR3 DNA reads as TGCAGTGCCCGACGGAGGGGTACGCAAGAGACCCAGTACTTC. This sequence encodes CSARRRGTQETQYF. The chain uses TRBV20-1 and TRBJ2-5; a possible D gene is TRBD2 (6 bases). CDR3 length: 14 residues. Germline V gene sequence: CDR1 DFQATT, CDR2 SNEGSKA (reference sequence). The ends were cut back, 6 bases at V and 2 bases at J, with 16 bases in the middle.